These 14 T cell receptor beta chains originate from one sample sequenced in a study of T cell responses to AZD1222 COVID-19 vaccine. Here immunoSEQ multiplex PCR was the method, and the copy in TCRdb shows in-frame clones only, minus some. The sample carries about 100,000 clones, 87% recorded once. Source: peripheral blood, taken on day 0 of MenACWY control vaccination. The receptors here all came from an adult in good health.

This chain connects TRBV27 to TRBJ2-7; D not certain. Per the germline V gene, CDR1 is MNHEY and CDR2 is SMNVEV (reference sequence). V lost 6 bases, J lost 6 bases, and 15 bases lay in between. The CDR3 is 13 amino acids. The CDR3 reads CASRKAVSAEQYF. In DNA form, the CDR3 reads TGTGCCAGCAGGAAGGCGGTTTCCGCCGAGCAGTACTTC.

The chain employs TRBV5-1 and TRBJ1-2; 7 nucleotides align to TRBD1. The germline V gene encodes CDR1 SGHRS and CDR2 YFSETQ. V shed 3 bases, J shed 0 bases, and the junction held 5 bases outside the gene matches. CDR3 length equals 15 residues. The CDR3 region has the DNA TGCGCCAGCAGCTCTGGGACAGACACTAACTATGGCTACACCTTC. Its translation is CASSSGTDTNYGYTF. Full variable domain (remainder filled in from reference TRBV5-1 and TRBJ1-2): KAGVTQTPRYLIKTRGQQVTLSCSPISGHRSVSWYQQTPGQGLQFLFEYFSETQRNKGNFPGRFSGRQFSNSRSEMNVSTLELGDSALYLCASSSGTDTNYGYTFGSGTRLTVV.

This clone has a single count. The rearrangement links TRBV28 to TRBJ2-1; possibly TRBD1 for D (6 bases). This CDR3 has 13 amino acids. Germline loops: CDR1 MDHEN, CDR2 SYDVKM. With 4 bases removed from V and 6 bases from J, the gap between germline ends came to 10 bases. The CDR3 coding sequence is TGTGCCAGCAGTTATGACAGGACCAATGAGCAGTTCTTC. Its protein product is CASSYDRTNEQFF.

This rearrangement joins TRBV19 to TRBJ2-7; D might be TRBD2 (6 bases). CDR3 size: 16 residues. Germline V gene data show CDR1 as LNHDA and CDR2 as SQIVND (reference sequence). V was shortened by 5 bases and J by 4 bases, with 21 bases between the two germline ends. The CDR3 sequence: CASSPAMGLSGYEQYF. DNA for the CDR3: TGTGCCAGTAGTCCCGCCATGGGGTTAAGCGGGTACGAGCAGTACTTC.

This chain uses TRBV21-1 with TRBJ1-5. TRBV21-1 is flagged as a pseudogene. This CDR3 contains 20 residues. CDR3 bases: TGTGCCAGCAGCAAATTTCGAATTGGGAGAGAGGGCGGAAACAATCAGCCCCAGCATTTT. Its translation is CASSKFRIGREGGNNQPQHF.

This chain connects TRBV4-3 to TRBJ1-5; no reliable D call. This CDR3 region has 15 residues. V lost 0 bases and J 0 bases, leaving 6 bases between the germline ends. Germline V CDR1 and CDR2: LGHNA, YSLEER. The DNA of the CDR3 is TGCGCCAGCAGCCAAGAAGCTTATAGCAATCAGCCCCAGCATTTT. Its protein is CASSQEAYSNQPQHF.

V is TRBV10-3 and J is TRBJ1-5; the D is unclear. Trimming stripped 0 bases from V and 2 bases from J, with 11 bases between. The CDR3 spans 16 residues. CDR1 ENHRY and CDR2 SYGVKD come from the germline V gene. The CDR3 DNA is TGTGCCATCAGTGAGTCGTTGCAGTCGGGCAATCAGCCCCAGCATTTT. Translation gives CAISESLQSGNQPQHF.

The chain has TRBV7-2 and TRBJ1-1; D is possibly TRBD1 (6 bases). CDR1 and CDR2 from the germline V gene are SGHTA and FQGNSA. V was pared by 4 bases and J by 1 base, with 13 bases between. This CDR3 has 15 amino acids. The CDR3 loop is CASSSRQARNTEAFF. DNA of the CDR3: TGTGCCAGCAGCTCAAGACAGGCCCGGAACACTGAAGCTTTCTTT.

CDR3 DNA sequence: TGTGCCTGGAAGGCGGCAAGGGGAGCTAATCAGCCCCAGCATTTT. This sequence encodes CAWKAARGANQPQHF. The chain recombines TRBV30 with TRBJ1-5; tentative D call: TRBD1 (5 bases). From germline, CDR1 is GTSNPN and CDR2 SVGIG (reference sequence). The CDR3 sequence is 15 residues long. V lost 4 bases, J lost 4 bases, and 17 bases lay in between.

The genes are TRBV11-3 and TRBJ2-6; D could derive from TRBD1 or TRBD2 (5 bases each). This CDR3 region has 17 residues. Trimming left V 3 bases short and J 0 bases short, with 12 bases between. Germline V gene sequence: CDR1 SGHNT, CDR2 YENEEA. The CDR3 nucleotides read TGTGCCAGCAGCTTCTCCAGGGAGAGCTCTGGGGCCAACGTCCTGACTTTC. This translates into CASSFSRESSGANVLTF.

J is TRBJ2-5 and V is TRBV3-1 (or the pseudogene TRBV3-2); 7 nucleotides agree with TRBD2. V shed 1 base and J 5 bases; nucleotides not matched to a gene: 10. Germline CDR1 and CDR2: LGHDT and YNNKEL (reference sequence). The length of the CDR3 is 16 residues. In DNA, the CDR3 is TGTGCCAGCAGCCAAGGGGCAGCGGGGCGGAGGGAGACCCAGTACTTC. This sequence encodes CASSQGAAGRRETQYF.

This clone was picked up one time. The chain carries TRBV19 and TRBJ1-5; 7 bases line up with TRBD1. The CDR3 totals 15 residues. J gave up 3 bases and V 6 bases, and 8 bases lay outside the gene matches. CDR1 is LNHDA and CDR2 is SQIVND in the germline V gene (reference sequence). This CDR3 is CASSPGQRYNQPQHF. Written as DNA, the CDR3 is TGTGCCAGTAGCCCGGGACAGCGGTACAATCAGCCCCAGCATTTT.

V usage is TRBV18 and J usage is TRBJ1-2; unclear D gene. Trimming pared 0 bases from V and 4 bases from J, leaving 12 bases between. The CDR3 runs to 15 residues. Germline CDR1 and CDR2: KGHSH and LQKENI. CDR3 bases: TGTGCCAGCTCACCACCAAGCGGAATCTTCTATGGCTACACCTTC. Translating gives CASSPPSGIFYGYTF.

V gene TRBV15 combines with J gene TRBJ2-7; TRBD2 is a possible D gene (6 bases). The CDR3 sequence is 13 residues long. V lost 1 base, J lost 4 bases, and 8 bases lay in between. Looked up from germline, CDR1 is LNHNV and CDR2 is YYDKDF (reference sequence). CDR3 sequence reads: CATSRVGGYEQYF. The CDR3 region has the DNA TGTGCCACCAGCAGAGTCGGGGGTTACGAGCAGTACTTC.